This TCR beta chain originates from a study of identical twins. The CDR3 has 15 residues. V was shortened by 0 bases and J by 1 base, with 9 bases between the two germline ends. The germline gives CDR1 LGHNA, CDR2 YSLEER. TCRdb re-analysed the 5' RACE reads in MiXCR, keeping a single row per CDR3 protein. Among around 450,000 distinct CDR3 sequences listed, 14% were seen once. This clonotype was counted only a few times. Everyone who donated was a healthy Caucasian. In addition, the sample was reused for a study of yellow fever vaccine responses in identical twins.

The receptor's source is a young woman in good health. V and J are TRBV4-3 and TRBJ2-5, with unresolved D. Sequencing input: CD4+ T cells sorted from blood. CDR3 bases: TGCGCCAGCAGCCAAGATGTCAATACCCAAGAGACCCAGTACTTC. Its protein product is CASSQDVNTQETQYF.